Listed here is a single T cell receptor (beta chain). The entry originates in a study of control samples from healthy donors and cancer patients. Sequencing was performed with immunoSEQ multiplex PCR; in TCRdb, only in-frame clones are kept and a portion is missing. The sample includes a few hundred thousand clones, 90% seen only once; the top ten take over 5.5%. V lost 1 base to trimming and J lost 7 bases, with 4 bases between them. CDR1 is LGHDT, CDR2 YNNKEL, per germline (reference sequence). This CDR3 region has 12 residues. The specimen was PBMCs. The source is a man aged 35 to 55 with head and neck cancer. This chain links TRBV3-1 (or the pseudogene TRBV3-2) with TRBJ2-2, with unresolved D. CDR3 loop: CASSQVSGELFF. Written as DNA, the CDR3 is TGTGCCAGCAGCCAAGTCAGCGGGGAGCTGTTTTTT.